This TCR beta chain derives from a study of blood T cell repertoires in COVID-19. Overall study context: COVID-19 samples, acute and convalescent, were from the United States, Italy and Spain. Sources were T cells, B-cell-depleted T cells, or PBMCs; the material itself was cDNA or gDNA.

Original handling: It was from reference gene primer amplification that nucleated cell counts were estimated. Sequencing was performed with immunoSEQ multiplex PCR; in TCRdb, only in-frame clones are kept and a portion is missing. The D gene and trimming were derived from the DNA, and the V and J assignments and clone size from that table. The table records about 71,000 clones, just under 85% of them present only once. In this sample, this clone turned up once. This CDR3 spans 15 amino acids. Germline CDR1 is SQVTM and CDR2 is ANQGSEA. The V end was cut by 6 bases, the J end by 6 bases, with 23 bases between.

Sequencing was done on a sample of peripheral blood. This TCR came from a man in his 70s with acute or convalescent COVID-19. This chain connects TRBV29-1 to TRBJ1-1, with TRBD1 as a possible D gene (6 bases). The CDR3: CSVLRTEGLIPEAFF. The CDR3 bases are TGCAGCGTCCTCCGGACAGAGGGGCTAATCCCTGAAGCTTTCTTT.